This passage covers 22 T cell receptor beta chains from one sample sequenced in a study of shared clonotypes between healthy human individuals. Some clones are missing from TCRdb's copy, which holds only in-frame ones; the method was immunoSEQ multiplex PCR. The repertoire includes just over 2,000,000 clones, around 95% of them detected once, and 0.1% to 0.15% sits in the top ten. The source material was naive CD4+ T cells sorted from blood. Sample subset: CD45RA+ positively selected. The source is a man younger than 35 in good health.

The chain joins TRBV5-1 to TRBJ2-5; 7 nucleotides align to TRBD1. The CDR3 is made up of 13 amino acids. Per germline, CDR1 SGHRS and CDR2 YFSETQ. Losses at the gene ends were 2 bases for V and 4 bases for J; bases not matched to a gene: 2. CDR3 nucleotide sequence: TGCGCCAGCAGCTTCCGGACAGGAGAGACCCAGTACTTC. Translation: CASSFRTGETQYF.

This chain joins TRBV29-1 and TRBJ2-3, with TRBD2 identical over 8 bases. Germline loops: CDR1 SQVTM, CDR2 ANQGSEA. Losses at the gene ends were 4 bases for V and 3 bases for J; bases not matched to a gene: 9. This CDR3 contains 15 residues. Written as DNA, the CDR3 is TGCAGCGTTGTTCGAAGCGGGAGTTTTACAGATACGCAGTATTTT. Amino acids: CSVVRSGSFTDTQYF.

This chain's CDR3 is CASSYDKGQTYEQYF. As DNA, the CDR3 is TGTGCCAGCAGTTACGACAAGGGACAAACCTACGAGCAGTACTTC. This chain uses TRBV6-5 with TRBJ2-7, with TRBD1 as a possible D gene (6 bases). V gave up 2 bases and J gave up 2 bases, with 13 bases separating them. In germline, CDR1 is MNHEY, CDR2 SVGAGI. This CDR3 comprises 15 residues.

The chain joins TRBV28 to TRBJ2-7; D unclear. The CDR3 is 15 amino acids. Looked up from germline, CDR1 is MDHEN and CDR2 is SYDVKM. Trimming took off 6 bases at V and 2 bases at J, with 17 bases between the two ends. The CDR3 bases are TGTGCCAGCAGCCCTCTGCCAGGTACTACCTACGAGCAGTACTTC. It translates to CASSPLPGTTYEQYF.

The V call is TRBV6-4, the J call TRBJ1-5; D uncertain. Germline CDR1 reads MRHNA; CDR2 reads SNTAGT. Trimming removed 0 bases at V and 9 bases at J, with 9 bases between. The CDR3 spans 13 residues. This CDR3 is CASSDSIGGPQHF. CDR3 sequence (DNA): TGTGCCAGCAGTGACTCGATAGGTGGGCCCCAGCATTTT.

The gene calls are TRBV7-3 and TRBJ2-5; 10 bases match TRBD2. This CDR3 contains 17 residues. The germline V gene has CDR1 SGHTA and CDR2 FQGTGA. Germline trimming cut 5 bases from V and 4 bases from J; bases unmatched to any gene: 13. CDR3 residues: CASSPRTSGDRGETQYF. The CDR3 DNA is TGTGCCAGCAGCCCACGGACTAGCGGTGACCGGGGAGAGACCCAGTACTTC.

Points on this clone: The sample has other DNA sequences that encode this CDR3 too. V and J are TRBV6-1 and TRBJ1-1; D is uncertain. V was shortened by 3 bases and J by 0 bases, with 5 bases between the two germline ends. CDR1 and CDR2 (germline): MNHNS, SASEGT. CDR3 length equals 13 residues. CDR3 in amino acids: CASSDEVNTEAFF. The CDR3 region has the DNA TGTGCCAGCAGTGATGAGGTGAACACTGAAGCTTTCTTT.

In its sample, this clone was seen once. The chain employs TRBV4-3 and TRBJ2-2; 7 nucleotides align to TRBD2. The V segment lost 8 bases and the J segment 0 bases; nucleotides outside the gene matches: 12. The germline V gene has CDR1 LGHNA and CDR2 YSLEER. The CDR3 contains 17 residues. The CDR3 spells CASGRLAGGSNTGELFF. The DNA of the CDR3 is TGCGCCAGCGGCCGACTAGCCGGTGGTTCGAACACCGGGGAGCTGTTTTTT.

This clone was seen a few times. The rearrangement links TRBV4-2 to TRBJ2-7; 7 nucleotides line up with TRBD1. The CDR3 totals 14 residues. Looked up from germline, CDR1 is LGHNA and CDR2 is YNFKEQ. V trimming: 3 bases; J trimming: 2 bases; junction bases outside the gene matches: 4. The CDR3 nucleotides read TGTGCCAGCAGCCAGGGACAGCAAACCTACGAGCAGTACTTC. This encodes CASSQGQQTYEQYF.

This clone was detected only once. V gene TRBV28 combines with J gene TRBJ1-5; TRBD1 aligns across 11 bases. V shed 7 bases, J shed 4 bases, and the junction held 6 bases outside the gene matches. Germline V gene lookup returns CDR1 MDHEN and CDR2 SYDVKM. The CDR3 length is 15 residues. This CDR3 is CASTPGTGGNQPQHF. DNA of the CDR3: TGTGCCAGCACCCCTGGGACAGGGGGAAATCAGCCCCAGCATTTT.

The V call is TRBV19, the J call TRBJ2-2; 7 bases agree with TRBD1. The CDR3 extends over 15 amino acids. V lost 5 bases and J lost 0; bases outside the gene matches: 3. Germline assignment: CDR1 LNHDA and CDR2 SQIVND (reference sequence). CDR3 nucleotide sequence: TGTGCCAGTAGTTGGGGACAGCCGAACACCGGGGAGCTGTTTTTT. Its translation is CASSWGQPNTGELFF.

The V and J genes are TRBV10-3 and TRBJ2-2; no reliable D call. The V end lost 5 bases, the J end lost 3 bases, and 10 bases lay between the germline ends. Germline lookup yields CDR1 ENHRY and CDR2 SYGVKD. The CDR3 is 14 amino acids. Written as DNA, the CDR3 is TGTGCCATCAGTCTCTCCCAAGACACCGGGGAGCTGTTTTTT. Amino acid sequence: CAISLSQDTGELFF.

The chain links TRBV9 to TRBJ1-6, with a weak D call TRBD1 (5 bases). Germline V gene lookup returns CDR1 SGDLS and CDR2 YYNGEE. The CDR3 has 16 amino acids. The V and J ends lost 3 bases and 4 bases respectively, with 14 bases between them. CDR3 in DNA: TGTGCCAGCAGCGGTCAGGGAGATCAATATAATTCACCCCTCCACTTT. It translates to CASSGQGDQYNSPLHF. Using reference TRBV9 and TRBJ1-6 for the parts outside the CDR3, the full variable domain is DSGVTQTPKHLITATGQRVTLRCSPRSGDLSVYWYQQSLDQGLQFLIQYYNGEERAKGNILERFSAQQFPDLHSELNLSSLELGDSALYFCASSGQGDQYNSPLHFGNGTRLTVT.

The chain carries TRBV5-1 and TRBJ1-2; tentative D call: TRBD1 (5 bases). The CDR3 covers 16 residues. The V and J ends lost 4 bases and 5 bases respectively, with 21 bases between them. Germline CDR1 is SGHRS and CDR2 is YFSETQ. This CDR3 reads CASSPVLGAGSYGYTF. The CDR3 bases are TGCGCCAGCAGCCCGGTCCTCGGGGCAGGTAGTTATGGCTACACCTTC.

On this clone itself: At one of its ends the junction is not consistent with the germline gene, which may arise from a read error. The chain uses TRBV14 and TRBJ2-2, with D perhaps TRBD1 or TRBD2 (5 bases each). This CDR3 contains 22 residues. The germline V gene has CDR1 SGHDN and CDR2 FVKESK. The CDR3 DNA reads TGTGCCAGCAGCCAAGATTCAGGGCAGGCCTATCGGTTTTCAGTTCCCCCCCAGGAGGTGTTTTTT. It yields the protein CASSQDSGQAYRFSVPPQEVFF.

This chain uses TRBV9 with TRBJ2-2; 10 bases align to TRBD2. Germline lookup yields CDR1 SGDLS and CDR2 YYNGEE. V shed 2 bases and J 4 bases; nucleotides not matched to a gene: 5. The CDR3 covers 16 residues. CDR3 loop: CASSVGGTSVTGELFF. In DNA form, the CDR3 reads TGTGCCAGCAGCGTTGGTGGGACTAGCGTCACCGGGGAGCTGTTTTTT.

This clone was picked up a small number of times. The chain employs TRBV5-1 and TRBJ1-5; unclear D gene. Germline V gene data show CDR1 as SGHRS and CDR2 as YFSETQ. This CDR3 is 15 amino acids long. Trimming removed 0 bases from V and 0 bases from J, with 7 bases in between. CDR3 bases: TGCGCCAGCAGCTTGGGGCAGAATAGCAATCAGCCCCAGCATTTT. Protein sequence: CASSLGQNSNQPQHF.

As for this clone: Other DNA sequences within the sample encode an identical CDR3. The J gene is TRBJ2-7, the V gene TRBV5-6; 12 positions match TRBD1. The CDR3 spans 14 residues. Germline CDR1 SGHDT, CDR2 YYEEEE. V lost 3 bases to trimming and J lost 7 bases; unmatched junction nucleotides: 5. This CDR3 is CASSWGQGAYEQYF. The CDR3 nucleotides read TGTGCCAGCAGCTGGGGACAGGGGGCGTATGAGCAGTACTTC.

The J gene is TRBJ2-1, the V gene TRBV18; D is unclear. The CDR3 runs 15 residues. Germline loops: CDR1 KGHSH, CDR2 LQKENI. V was trimmed by 5 bases and J by 0 bases, leaving 11 bases between them. Here the CDR3 reads CASSTFPSSYNEQFF. The CDR3 nucleotides read TGTGCCAGCTCAACATTTCCTAGCTCCTACAATGAGCAGTTCTTC.

The chain couples TRBV6-1 to TRBJ1-1; no firm D call. Deletions cut 6 bases from V and 1 base from J, with 9 bases between. Germline lookup yields CDR1 MNHNS and CDR2 SASEGT. This CDR3 spans 13 amino acids. The CDR3 protein is CASRPSQNTEAFF. DNA of the CDR3: TGTGCCAGCAGGCCCAGTCAGAACACTGAAGCTTTCTTT.

Concerning this clone itself: The same CDR3 can be traced to other DNA sequences in this sample. V usage is TRBV6-1 and J usage is TRBJ1-4; D is undetermined. CDR1 is MNHNS, CDR2 SASEGT, per germline. V lost 7 bases and J 0 bases, leaving 6 bases between the germline ends. CDR3 length: 13 residues. CDR3 protein: CASTRATNEKLFF. The CDR3 DNA reads TGTGCCAGCACGAGGGCAACTAATGAAAAACTGTTTTTT.

The rearrangement links TRBV4-1 to TRBJ2-7; 8 bases are a match to TRBD2. The length of the CDR3 is 16 residues. Germline loops: CDR1 MGHRA, CDR2 YSYEKL. The V segment lost 4 bases and the J segment 0 bases; nucleotides outside the gene matches: 8. CDR3 nucleotides: TGCGCCAGCAGCCGAGAAGCGGGAGTGAGCTCCTACGAGCAGTACTTC. Residues: CASSREAGVSSYEQYF.